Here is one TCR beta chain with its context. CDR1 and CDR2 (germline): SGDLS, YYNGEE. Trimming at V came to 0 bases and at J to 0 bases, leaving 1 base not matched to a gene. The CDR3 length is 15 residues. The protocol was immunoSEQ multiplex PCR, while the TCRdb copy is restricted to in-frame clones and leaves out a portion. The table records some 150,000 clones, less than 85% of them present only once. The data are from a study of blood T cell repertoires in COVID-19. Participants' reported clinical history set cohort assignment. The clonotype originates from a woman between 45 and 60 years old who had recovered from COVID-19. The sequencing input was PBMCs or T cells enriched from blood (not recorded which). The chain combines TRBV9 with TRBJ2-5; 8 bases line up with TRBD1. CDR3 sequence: CASSVAQGDQETQYF. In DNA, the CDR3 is TGTGCCAGCAGCGTAGCACAGGGGGACCAAGAGACCCAGTACTTC.